Below are 6 T cell receptor beta chains sequenced from a single sample in a study of T cell changes during pregnancy in multiple sclerosis. Profiling relied on immunoSEQ multiplex PCR, and the TCRdb table lists in-frame clones only, not all of them. The table shows some 80,000 clones, with approximately 88% occurring only once. The source was peripheral blood, collected in the first trimester of pregnancy. The origin of the receptors is a female donor in good health, enrolled as a control in a pregnancy study.

This clone was seen only a few times. V is TRBV6-5 and J is TRBJ1-5; D unclear. This CDR3 spans 15 amino acids. Per the germline V gene, CDR1 is MNHEY and CDR2 is SVGAGI. Trimming removed 0 bases at V and 9 bases at J, with 15 bases between. CDR3: CASSYSLPLKWPQHF. The CDR3 DNA is TGTGCCAGCAGTTACTCACTACCCCTGAAGTGGCCCCAGCATTTT.

V usage is TRBV7-2 and J usage is TRBJ2-1; TRBD2 matches at 7 bases. The CDR3 loop spans 14 amino acids. The germline V gene has CDR1 SGHTA and CDR2 FQGNSA. The V segment lost 5 bases and the J segment 5 bases; nucleotides outside the gene matches: 6. The CDR3 DNA sequence: TGTGCCAGCAGCCCCGGCGGGAGTAACAATGAGCAGTTCTTC. Translating it yields CASSPGGSNNEQFF.

The V and J genes are TRBV7-8 and TRBJ2-2, with unresolved D. The CDR3 contains 15 residues. The V gene's germline CDR1 is SGHVS and CDR2 FQNEAQ. Between the trimmed V and J ends, which lost 5 bases and 0 bases, there was a span of 10 bases. CDR3 loop: CASSEISANTGELFF. The CDR3 bases are TGTGCCAGCAGCGAAATTTCAGCGAACACCGGGGAGCTGTTTTTT.

The chain has TRBV10-3 and TRBJ2-1; 10 nucleotides agree with TRBD2. Looked up from germline, CDR1 is ENHRY and CDR2 is SYGVKD. The CDR3 has 15 amino acids. V shed 6 bases and J 0 bases; nucleotides not matched to a gene: 2. CDR3 in amino acids: CAIRERGGSYNEQFF. The CDR3 nucleotides read TGTGCCATCAGAGAGCGGGGGGGCTCCTACAATGAGCAGTTCTTC.

This clone was detected only once. The chain employs TRBV6-6 and TRBJ1-5, with TRBD1 as a possible D gene (5 bases). Trimming stripped 4 bases from V and 7 bases from J, with 17 bases between. Germline CDR1 MNHNY, CDR2 SVGAGI (reference sequence). The CDR3 has 15 amino acids. CDR3 in amino acids: CASSSPGLLVQPQHF. The CDR3 nucleotides are TGTGCCAGCAGTTCTCCGGGACTATTAGTGCAGCCCCAGCATTTT.

The chain combines TRBV6-5 with TRBJ2-4; D may be TRBD1 (6 bases). V lost 0 bases and J lost 6, with 12 bases in between. The V gene's germline CDR1 is MNHEY and CDR2 SVGAGI. This CDR3 has 15 residues. The CDR3 DNA reads TGTGCCAGCAGTTACTCGCCAGGGGACGCAAACATTCAGTACTTC. The encoded protein is CASSYSPGDANIQYF.